This TCR beta chain was recorded in a study of shared clonotypes between healthy human individuals. As for the study in general: Three plates were used per donor for CD4 naive, three for CD4 memory, two for CD8 naive and one for CD8 memory.

CDR1 and CDR2 (germline): SEHNR, FQNEAQ (reference sequence). Between the trimmed V and J ends, which lost 2 bases and 5 bases, there was a span of 15 bases. CDR3 length: 15 residues. A deep-level run was used for the assay. Measured with immunoSEQ multiplex PCR; TCRdb has only the in-frame clones, and not every one. The sample includes about 600,000 clones, nearly 98% of them seen just once. Naive CD8 cells were CD45RO-negative, positively selected for CCR7, excluding terminally differentiated effector memory CD45RA+ cells. The donors, healthy adults who were HIV-negative, had experienced no recent acute infections or vaccinations. As for this clone: What it recognizes is unknown.

General observations from the study: The low donor count limited represented genetic and exposure-history diversity.

The sample taken for sequencing was naive CD8+ T cells sorted from blood. The V gene is TRBV7-9, the J gene TRBJ1-1; D is perhaps TRBD1 (5 bases). The TCR comes from a man under 40 in good health. The CDR3 protein is CASSLPGTEATEAFF. The CDR3 DNA follows: TGTGCCAGCAGCTTACCGGGGACTGAGGCGACTGAAGCTTTCTTT.